One T cell receptor beta chain is described in this entry. No antigen is known for it. Germline-derived CDR1 and CDR2 are MNHNS and SASEGT. The CDR3 sequence is 11 residues long. V was pared by 5 bases and J by 2 bases, with 3 bases between. The data derive from a study of cytomegalovirus exposure and HLA in healthy donors. Study-wide results and limits: Across HLA loci, a later analysis found differing TCR association rates, with DRB1 most and HLA-C fewest.

The PCR was carried out with 60 Vbeta primers and 13 Jbeta primers. Original processing methods: Approximately 72 million unique TCR beta chains, roughly 11 million of them shared, were counted by a later analysis. The method was immunoSEQ multiplex PCR; TCRdb's version includes in-frame clones alone and lacks a portion of them. V and J calls and clone size follow that table, whereas D and trimming were derived from the DNA. The sample features 55,000 to 80,000 clones, with under 3% in its top ten. The sequence came from a man aged 35 to 55 in good health and CMV-seronegative. What was sequenced was PBMCs. The chain links TRBV6-1 to TRBJ1-2; D is unresolved. CDR3 sequence reads: CASSLNYGYTF. The CDR3 DNA reads TGTGCCAGCAGTTTAAACTATGGCTACACCTTC.